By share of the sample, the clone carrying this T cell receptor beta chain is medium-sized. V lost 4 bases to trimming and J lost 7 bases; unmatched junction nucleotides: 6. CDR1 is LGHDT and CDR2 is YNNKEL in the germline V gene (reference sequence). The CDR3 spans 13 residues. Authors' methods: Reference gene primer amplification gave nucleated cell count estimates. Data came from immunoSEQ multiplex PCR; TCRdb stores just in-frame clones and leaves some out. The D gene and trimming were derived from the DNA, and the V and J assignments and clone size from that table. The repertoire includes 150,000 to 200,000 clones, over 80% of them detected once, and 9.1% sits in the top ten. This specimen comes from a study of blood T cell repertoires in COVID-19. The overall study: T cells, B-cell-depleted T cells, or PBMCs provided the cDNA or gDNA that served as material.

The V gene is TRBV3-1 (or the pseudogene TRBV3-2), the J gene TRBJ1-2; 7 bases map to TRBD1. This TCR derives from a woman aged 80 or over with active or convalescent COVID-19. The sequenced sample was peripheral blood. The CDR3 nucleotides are TGTGCCAGCAGCCCACTGACAGGGTTTGGCTACACCTTC. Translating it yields CASSPLTGFGYTF.